This T cell receptor (beta chain) was recorded in a study of blood T cell repertoires in COVID-19. Looking at the study overall: There were acute and convalescent COVID-19 samples, and they came from the United States, Italy and Spain. Nucleic acid was either cDNA or gDNA, and it came from T cells, B-cell-depleted T cells, or PBMCs.

In the original analysis: Nucleated cell number was recorded as an estimate derived from reference gene primer amplification. The data were produced by immunoSEQ multiplex PCR, yet TCRdb's version contains in-frame clones alone and is incomplete. D and trimming were read from the DNA, whereas the V and J calls and clone size are those reported in that table. The top ten clones hold more than 2% of a sample with around 130,000 clones, around nine tenths of them seen once. This clone was recorded once. Germline-derived CDR1 and CDR2 are SGDLS and YYNGEE. V shed 0 bases and J shed 6 bases, with 15 bases lying between them. The length of the CDR3 is 16 residues.

The origin of this receptor is a woman aged 50 to 60 with acute or convalescent COVID-19. J is TRBJ1-4 and V is TRBV9; D may be TRBD1 (5 bases). Specimen: peripheral blood. CDR3 sequence reads: CASSVDGGRVDEKLFF. The CDR3 bases are TGTGCCAGCAGCGTAGATGGGGGGAGGGTCGATGAAAAACTGTTTTTT.